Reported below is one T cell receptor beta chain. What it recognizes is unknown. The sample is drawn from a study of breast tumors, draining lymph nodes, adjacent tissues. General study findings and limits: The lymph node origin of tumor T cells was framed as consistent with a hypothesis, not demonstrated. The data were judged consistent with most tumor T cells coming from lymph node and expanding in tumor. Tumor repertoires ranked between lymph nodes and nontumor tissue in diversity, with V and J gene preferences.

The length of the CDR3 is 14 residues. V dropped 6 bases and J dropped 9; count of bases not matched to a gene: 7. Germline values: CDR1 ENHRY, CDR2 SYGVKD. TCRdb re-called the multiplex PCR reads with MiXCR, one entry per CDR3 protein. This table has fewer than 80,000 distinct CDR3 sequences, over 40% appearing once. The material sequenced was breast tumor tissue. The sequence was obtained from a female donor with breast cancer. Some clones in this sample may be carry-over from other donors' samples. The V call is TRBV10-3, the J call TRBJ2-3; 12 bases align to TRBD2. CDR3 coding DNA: TGTGCCATCAGACCTAGCGGGGGGGACCCCACGCAGTATTTT. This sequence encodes CAIRPSGGDPTQYF.